The TCR beta chain under discussion was sequenced for a study of blood T cell repertoires in COVID-19. Whole-study context: Samples of COVID-19 (acute and convalescent) were obtained from the United States, Italy and Spain. Nucleic acid was either cDNA or gDNA, and it came from T cells, B-cell-depleted T cells, or PBMCs.

In the source study's methods: Amplification of reference gene primers provided the estimated nucleated cell counts. This table comes from immunoSEQ multiplex PCR, and its TCRdb copy is limited to in-frame clones, with some not included. That table gives V, J and clone size, and the DNA gave D and trimming. The repertoire holds around 19,000 clones, with approximately 86% as singletons. The CDR3 runs 14 residues. Germline loops: CDR1 SNHLY, CDR2 FYNNEI. Unmatched junction bases numbered 10, after V lost 8 bases and J lost 8 bases. This rearrangement joins TRBV2 to TRBJ1-4; 8 nucleotides line up with TRBD1. This sequence originates from a human donor in a cohort sampled during active COVID-19. Source material: peripheral blood. In nucleotides, the CDR3 is TGTGCCAGCGGCCAGACAGGGGTCGGGGAAAAACTGTTTTTT. Its protein product is CASGQTGVGEKLFF.